Below, one TCR beta chain is given with its context. This sample is part of a study of blood T cell repertoires in COVID-19. In the study overall: COVID-19 samples, acute and convalescent, were from the United States, Italy and Spain. Nucleic acid was either cDNA or gDNA, and it came from T cells, B-cell-depleted T cells, or PBMCs.

CDR1 and CDR2 (germline): SGHDN, FVKESK. The CDR3 is made up of 16 amino acids. Deletions cut 1 base from V and 0 bases from J, with 7 bases between. The assay was immunoSEQ multiplex PCR, and TCRdb's table has in-frame clones only and misses some. The repertoire holds roughly 160,000 clones, with around 83% as singletons. Sequencing used peripheral blood. The origin of this receptor is a man between 18 and 35 years old with acute or convalescent COVID-19. The V call is TRBV14, the J call TRBJ1-6, with D unresolved. The CDR3: CASSQVGSSYNSPLHF. CDR3 nucleotides: TGTGCCAGCAGCCAAGTGGGGAGCTCCTATAATTCACCCCTCCACTTT.